The TCR beta chain under discussion was sequenced for a study of blood T cell repertoires in COVID-19. Across the study: Sites in the United States, Italy and Spain provided acute and convalescent COVID-19 samples. T cells, B-cell-depleted T cells, or PBMCs supplied cDNA or gDNA.

As processed by the authors: Nucleated cell counts were estimated from reference gene primer amplification. Profiling relied on immunoSEQ multiplex PCR, and the TCRdb table lists in-frame clones only, not all of them. That table gives V, J and clone size, and the DNA gave D and trimming. This sample carries over 200,000 clones, around 87% of them seen once, and the ten largest clones take 3%. This CDR3 region has 14 residues. Trimming stripped 3 bases from V and 6 bases from J, with 11 bases between. CDR1 is MGHRA, CDR2 YSYEKL, per germline. The receptor was isolated from a woman in her twenties or thirties who had recovered from COVID-19. V usage is TRBV4-1 and J usage is TRBJ2-2; possible D gene TRBD1, 6 bases. The material sequenced was peripheral blood. CDR3 DNA sequence: TGCGCCAGCAGCCAGCCGACAGGACCCGGGGAGCTGTTTTTT. Its translation: CASSQPTGPGELFF.